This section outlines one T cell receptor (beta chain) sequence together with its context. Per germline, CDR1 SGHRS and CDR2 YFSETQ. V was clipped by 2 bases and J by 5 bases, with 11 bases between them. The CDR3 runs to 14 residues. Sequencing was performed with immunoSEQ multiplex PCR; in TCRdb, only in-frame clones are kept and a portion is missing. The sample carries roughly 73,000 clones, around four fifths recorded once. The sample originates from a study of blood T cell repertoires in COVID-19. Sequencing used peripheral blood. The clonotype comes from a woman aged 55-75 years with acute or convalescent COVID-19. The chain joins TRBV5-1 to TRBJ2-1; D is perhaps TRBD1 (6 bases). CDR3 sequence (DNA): TGCGCCAGCAGCTTAGGGGGAGTTGACAATGAGCAGTTCTTC. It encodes CASSLGGVDNEQFF.